The T cell receptor beta chain described here comes from a study of shared clonotypes between healthy human individuals. As originally analysed: ImmunoSEQ junction-only sequences lacked quality scores, so their filtering differed. Produced via immunoSEQ multiplex PCR; TCRdb's table is partial and in-frame only. That table furnishes V, J and clone size, whereas the DNA furnished D and trimming. The sample lists about 1.1 million clones; about 84% were seen once. With 2 bases removed from V and 10 bases from J, the gap between germline ends came to 13 bases. Germline V gene lookup returns CDR1 SGDLS and CDR2 YYNGEE. CDR3 size: 13 residues.

The sample taken for sequencing was memory CD4+ T cells from PBMCs. Subset indicated: CD45RA-negative fraction. The V gene is TRBV9, the J gene TRBJ2-1; D unclear. This receptor was obtained from a man between 18 and 29 years old in good health. Some clones in this sample may be carry-over from other donors' samples. This CDR3 reads CASSVPASEEQFF. The CDR3 bases are TGTGCCAGCAGCGTCCCTGCGAGCGAAGAGCAGTTCTTC.